This T cell receptor (beta chain) was retrieved from a study of blood T cell repertoires in COVID-19. Across the study: COVID-19 samples collected from the United States, Italy and Spain covered acute and convalescent phases. From T cells, B-cell-depleted T cells, or PBMCs came the material, which was cDNA or gDNA.

Methods used by the authors: Amplifying reference gene primers gave estimates of nucleated cell counts. The assay was immunoSEQ multiplex PCR, and TCRdb's table has in-frame clones only and misses some. The V and J calls and clone size come from that table; D and trimming were worked out from the DNA. Of 45,000 or so clones in the sample, roughly four fifths are singletons; the top ten hold 40% to 45%. Deletions cut 6 bases from V and 3 bases from J, with 17 bases between. Germline V CDR1 and CDR2: MNHNY, SVGAGI (reference sequence). The CDR3 runs 16 residues. The sequence was obtained from a human donor in a cohort sampled during active COVID-19. Material for sequencing was peripheral blood. The chain couples TRBV6-6 to TRBJ1-4; D possibly corresponds to TRBD1 (6 bases). CDR3 residues: CASRPEGGGPNEKLFF. The CDR3 region has the DNA TGTGCCAGCAGGCCCGAGGGGGGGGGTCCTAATGAAAAACTGTTTTTT.